The 5 T cell receptor beta chains below come from one sample, sequenced in a study of blood T cell repertoires in COVID-19. Only in-frame clones appear in the TCRdb table, and some are missing; sequencing was by immunoSEQ multiplex PCR. The table has 100,000 to 150,000 clones, approximately 90% seen once. Sequences were obtained from peripheral blood. The receptors were gathered from a human donor in a cohort sampled during active COVID-19.

In its sample, this clone was seen a few times. The chain uses TRBV5-1 and TRBJ2-7; TRBD2 aligns across 8 bases. This CDR3 is built from 13 residues. After removal of 2 bases from V and 5 bases from J, the junction contained 3 bases not matched to a gene. Germline-derived CDR1 and CDR2 are SGHRS and YFSETQ. CDR3 loop: CASSLLLADEQYF. The CDR3 DNA sequence: TGCGCCAGCAGCTTATTACTAGCGGACGAGCAGTACTTC.

The CDR3 is CASSQEGEGMDIQYF. The CDR3 region has the DNA TGTGCCAGCAGCCAAGAAGGGGAGGGGATGGACATTCAGTACTTC. The chain recombines TRBV3-1 (or the pseudogene TRBV3-2) with TRBJ2-4, with TRBD2 matching over 7 bases. J lost 8 bases, V lost 0 bases, and 7 bases had no gene match. Per the germline V gene, CDR1 is LGHDT and CDR2 is YNNKEL (reference sequence). This CDR3 comprises 15 residues.

As for this clone: A read error may produce the germline difference seen at one junction end. This same CDR3 is encoded by further DNA sequences in the sample. This sequence joins TRBV7-7 and TRBJ2-2, with TRBD1 identical over 10 bases. This CDR3 contains 16 residues. The germline gives CDR1 SSHAT, CDR2 FNYEAQ (reference sequence). The CDR3 nucleotides read TGTGCTAGCAGCTTGTCCGGGACAGGGGTTGCCGGGGAGCTGTTTTTT. Amino acid sequence: CASSLSGTGVAGELFF.

The V and J genes are TRBV2 and TRBJ2-7, with TRBD2 identical over 13 bases. V dropped 5 bases and J dropped 6; count of bases not matched to a gene: 7. The CDR3 contains 15 residues. Looked up from germline, CDR1 is SNHLY and CDR2 is FYNNEI. DNA for the CDR3: TGTGCCAGCAGTAAACTAGCGGGAGGGCTGTCCGAGCAGTACTTC. It translates to CASSKLAGGLSEQYF.

This chain connects TRBV3-1 (or the pseudogene TRBV3-2) to TRBJ2-7; TRBD2 agrees at 12 bases. The CDR3 runs to 17 residues. CDR1 and CDR2 from the germline V gene are LGHDT and YNNKEL (reference sequence). V was clipped by 1 base and J by 0 bases; unmatched bases: 4. This CDR3 reads CASSQATSGRSSYEQYF. CDR3 in DNA: TGTGCCAGCAGCCAAGCAACTAGCGGGAGGTCCTCCTACGAGCAGTACTTC.